Given below is one T cell receptor beta chain in context. The table came from immunoSEQ multiplex PCR; TCRdb's copy has only in-frame clones and leaves some out. The data show about 660,000 clones, around 89% seen once. The CDR3 covers 21 residues. The germline gives CDR1 MGHRA, CDR2 YSYEKL. With V trimmed by 0 bases and J by 2 bases, 15 bases remained unmatched. This sample was included in a study of shared T cell receptors in the human thymus. These data were also reused for a study on human thymus T cells. Per that study: Corrective heart surgery yielded the resections from which the thymus tissue came. Apparent skewing of V and J gene usage characterized both thymic and blood repertoires. Related work found strong thymic repertoire overlap between unrelated individuals.

The material sequenced was thymocytes. The clonotype comes from a boy under three years old with a congenital heart defect. The rearrangement uses TRBV4-1 and TRBJ2-4; 11 bases line up with TRBD2. DNA for the CDR3: TGCGCCAGCAGCCAAGATTACTTAGCGGGAGGGCCTCAGATATCCAAAAACATTCAGTACTTC. Amino acids: CASSQDYLAGGPQISKNIQYF.